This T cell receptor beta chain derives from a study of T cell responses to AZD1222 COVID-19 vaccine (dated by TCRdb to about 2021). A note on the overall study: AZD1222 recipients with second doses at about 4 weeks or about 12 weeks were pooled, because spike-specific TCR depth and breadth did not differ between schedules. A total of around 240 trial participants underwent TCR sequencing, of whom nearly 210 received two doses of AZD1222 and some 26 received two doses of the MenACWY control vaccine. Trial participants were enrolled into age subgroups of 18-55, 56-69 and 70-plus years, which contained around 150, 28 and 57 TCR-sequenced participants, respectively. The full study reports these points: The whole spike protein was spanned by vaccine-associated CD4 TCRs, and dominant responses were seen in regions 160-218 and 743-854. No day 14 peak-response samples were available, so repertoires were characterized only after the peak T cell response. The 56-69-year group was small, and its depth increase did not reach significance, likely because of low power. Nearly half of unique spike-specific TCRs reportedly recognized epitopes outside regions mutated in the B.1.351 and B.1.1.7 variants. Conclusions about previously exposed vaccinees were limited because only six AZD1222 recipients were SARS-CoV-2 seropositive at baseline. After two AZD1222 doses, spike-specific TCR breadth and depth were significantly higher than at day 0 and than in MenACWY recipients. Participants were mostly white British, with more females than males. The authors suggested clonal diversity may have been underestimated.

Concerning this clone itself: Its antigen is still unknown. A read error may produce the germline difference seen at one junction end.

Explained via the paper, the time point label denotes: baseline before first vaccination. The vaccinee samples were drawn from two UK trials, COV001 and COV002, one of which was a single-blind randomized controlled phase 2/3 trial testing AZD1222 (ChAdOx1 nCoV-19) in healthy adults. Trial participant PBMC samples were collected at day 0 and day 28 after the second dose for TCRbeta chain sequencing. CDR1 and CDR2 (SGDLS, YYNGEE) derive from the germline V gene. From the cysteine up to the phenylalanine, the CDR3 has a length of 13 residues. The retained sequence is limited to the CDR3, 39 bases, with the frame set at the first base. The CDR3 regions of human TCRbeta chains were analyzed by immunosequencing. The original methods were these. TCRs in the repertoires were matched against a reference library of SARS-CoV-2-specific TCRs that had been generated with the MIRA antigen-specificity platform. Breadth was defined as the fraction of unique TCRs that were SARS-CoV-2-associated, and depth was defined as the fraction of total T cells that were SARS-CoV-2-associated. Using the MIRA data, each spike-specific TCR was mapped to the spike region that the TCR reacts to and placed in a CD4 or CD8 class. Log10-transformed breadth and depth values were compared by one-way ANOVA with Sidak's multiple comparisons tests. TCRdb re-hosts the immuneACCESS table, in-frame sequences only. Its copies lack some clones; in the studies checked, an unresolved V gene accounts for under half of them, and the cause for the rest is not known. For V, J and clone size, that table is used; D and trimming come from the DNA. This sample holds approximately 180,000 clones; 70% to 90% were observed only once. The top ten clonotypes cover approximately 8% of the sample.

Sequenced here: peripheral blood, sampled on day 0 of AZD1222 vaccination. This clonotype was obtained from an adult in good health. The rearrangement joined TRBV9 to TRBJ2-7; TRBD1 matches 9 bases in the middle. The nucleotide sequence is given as TGTGCCAGCAGCGTAGGTTCATCGGGACAGGGAATCTTC. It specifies CASSVGSSGQGIF.